This T cell receptor (beta chain) was observed in a study of blood T cell repertoires in COVID-19. Whole-study context: Specimens from acute and convalescent COVID-19 originated in the United States, Italy and Spain.

Measured with immunoSEQ multiplex PCR; TCRdb has only the in-frame clones, and not every one. The sample contains over 50,000 clones, more than 70% of which appear only once. The length of the CDR3 is 14 residues. Germline CDR1 is LNHDA and CDR2 is SQIVND (reference sequence). V was cut by 5 bases and J by 5 bases, with 15 bases left in between. The chain recombines TRBV19 with TRBJ1-1, with D possibly being TRBD1 (5 bases). The sequencing input was peripheral blood. The sequence was collected from a man aged 60 to 75 with acute or convalescent COVID-19. CDR3 sequence (DNA): TGTGCCAGTAGTCCTATGGGTCGGGGGACTGAAGCTTTCTTT. As protein: CASSPMGRGTEAFF.